The 17 T cell receptor beta chains given below trace back to one sample, sequenced in a study of OX40 agonist ivuxolimab in advanced cancers. Assay: immunoSEQ multiplex PCR; the TCRdb copy retains only in-frame clones and omits some. Of approximately 40,000 clones in the sample, roughly 78% were seen once. This specimen consisted of CD4+ or CD8+ T cells sorted from blood, obtained in a trial of the OX40 agonist ivuxolimab. Receptor source: an adult with an advanced solid tumor such as melanoma, head and neck, liver or kidney cancer.

This sequence joins TRBV4-3 and TRBJ1-1; unclear D gene. Germline loops: CDR1 LGHNA, CDR2 YSLEER. The V gene lost 0 bases and the J gene lost 5 bases, with 10 bases spanning the gap. The CDR3 runs to 14 residues. The CDR3 protein is CASSQDRSVTEAFF. The CDR3 DNA sequence: TGCGCCAGCAGCCAAGATAGATCAGTTACTGAAGCTTTCTTT.

This clone was seen only a few times. The V and J genes are TRBV20-1 and TRBJ2-7; weak D call: TRBD1 (5 bases). The CDR3 length is 11 residues. V lost 4 bases and J 6 bases, leaving 10 bases between the germline ends. The germline V gene encodes CDR1 DFQATT and CDR2 SNEGSKA (reference sequence). The CDR3 region has the DNA TGCAGTGCTACCAGAAGGGGCGAGCAGTACTTC. This gives the protein CSATRRGEQYF.

The V gene is TRBV4-3, the J gene TRBJ2-7; either TRBD1 or TRBD2 may fit D (5 bases each). Per the germline V gene, CDR1 is LGHNA and CDR2 is YSLEER. There are 16 residues in the CDR3. V was clipped by 5 bases and J by 2 bases, with 19 bases between them. For the CDR3, the DNA is TGCGCCAGCAGCGCCCGGGAAGTGCCAGGGACCTACGAGCAGTACTTC. Protein product: CASSAREVPGTYEQYF.

J is TRBJ1-2 and V is TRBV28; a possible D gene is TRBD1 (6 bases). Trimming took 3 bases from V and 0 from J, leaving 14 bases between them. The germline gives CDR1 MDHEN, CDR2 SYDVKM. The CDR3 covers 16 residues. CDR3 region: CASSFIGQQSNYGYTF. For the CDR3, the DNA is TGTGCCAGCAGTTTTATTGGACAGCAGTCTAACTATGGCTACACCTTC.

This chain connects TRBV7-2 to TRBJ1-6; D might be TRBD1 (6 bases). The ends were cut back, 6 bases at V and 4 bases at J, with 10 bases in the middle. This CDR3 is built from 14 residues. The germline V gene has CDR1 SGHTA and CDR2 FQGNSA. In DNA form, the CDR3 reads TGTGCCAGCAGTAGGGGGGGGTATAATTCACCCCTCCACTTT. Translated: CASSRGGYNSPLHF.

The V gene is TRBV5-4, the J gene TRBJ2-5; tentative D call: TRBD2 (7 bases). Germline loops: CDR1 SGHNT, CDR2 YYREEE (reference sequence). Trimming pared 3 bases from V and 5 bases from J, leaving 17 bases between. The CDR3 consists of 15 residues. The CDR3 DNA reads as TGTGCCAGCAGCTCTAATACGGGGGGCCGTGAGACCCAGTACTTC. Its protein product is CASSSNTGGRETQYF. The whole variable domain, filled in from reference TRBV5-4 and TRBJ2-5, reads ETGVTQSPTHLIKTRGQQVTLRCSSQSGHNTVSWYQQALGQGPQFIFQYYREEENGRGNFPPRFSGLQFPNYSSELNVNALELDDSALYLCASSSNTGGRETQYFGPGTRLLVL.

This rearrangement joins TRBV5-5 to TRBJ2-4; tentatively, D is TRBD2 (5 bases). V lost 2 bases and J 0 bases, leaving 12 bases between the germline ends. Germline V gene data show CDR1 as SGHKS and CDR2 as YYEKEE (reference sequence). This CDR3 region has 16 residues. CDR3 loop: CASSLGGDIAKNIQYF. The CDR3 region has the DNA TGTGCCAGCAGCTTAGGAGGAGATATAGCCAAAAACATTCAGTACTTC. The complete variable domain, with remaining parts taken from reference TRBV5-5 and TRBJ2-4, reads DAGVTQSPTHLIKTRGQQVTLRCSPISGHKSVSWYQQVLGQGPQFIFQYYEKEERGRGNFPDRFSARQFPNYSSELNVNALLLGDSALYLCASSLGGDIAKNIQYFGAGTRLSVL.

The chain couples TRBV7-2 to TRBJ1-6; D is uncertain. Germline-derived CDR1 and CDR2 are SGHTA and FQGNSA. This CDR3 spans 11 amino acids. V shed 4 bases and J shed 14 bases, with 9 bases lying between them. The CDR3 protein is CASSSTLSLHF. The CDR3 DNA is TGTGCCAGCAGCTCAACCCTTTCCCTCCACTTT.

The chain employs TRBV6-1 and TRBJ1-3; TRBD1 agrees at 7 bases. V gave up 4 bases and J gave up 7 bases; unmatched junction bases: 4. Germline lookup yields CDR1 MNHNS and CDR2 SASEGT. The CDR3 length is 13 residues. DNA for the CDR3: TGTGCCAGCAGTGTGACAGGGAGGAACACCATATATTTT. Protein sequence: CASSVTGRNTIYF.

The chain carries TRBV7-7 and TRBJ2-1; D gene uncertain. CDR3 length: 10 amino acids. Trimming left V 3 bases short and J 9 bases short, with 3 bases between. CDR1 is SSHAT, CDR2 FNYEAQ, per germline (reference sequence). The CDR3 loop reads CASSFGEQFF. CDR3 sequence (DNA): TGTGCCAGCAGCTTCGGTGAGCAGTTCTTC.

J is TRBJ2-3 and V is TRBV15; D may be TRBD1 (6 bases). The V gene lost 3 bases and the J gene lost 2 bases, with 15 bases spanning the gap. Germline CDR1 LNHNV, CDR2 YYDKDF (reference sequence). The CDR3 loop spans 16 amino acids. The CDR3 nucleotides are TGTGCCACCAGCAGGGGGAGCGGACAGCACACAGATACGCAGTATTTT. This translates into CATSRGSGQHTDTQYF.

The chain employs TRBV6-5 and TRBJ2-3, with D possibly matching TRBD2 (6 bases). The V end lost 2 bases, the J end lost 2 bases, and 11 bases lay between the germline ends. Germline CDR1 MNHEY, CDR2 SVGAGI. The length of the CDR3 is 15 residues. CDR3 sequence: CASSYRGGSTDTQYF. The CDR3 DNA sequence: TGTGCCAGCAGTTACAGGGGAGGTTCCACAGATACGCAGTATTTT.

The rearrangement uses TRBV10-3 and TRBJ1-2; TRBD1 matches at 9 bases. The CDR3 is 17 residues long. With 4 bases clipped from V and 0 bases from J, the junction kept 9 bases outside the gene matches. Germline CDR1 is ENHRY and CDR2 is SYGVKD. In DNA form, the CDR3 reads TGTGCCATCAGTGGGGGGACAGGGTTGGATACTAACTATGGCTACACCTTC. Encoded protein: CAISGGTGLDTNYGYTF.

The V and J genes are TRBV11-2 and TRBJ2-5; a possible D gene is TRBD1 (5 bases). Trimming cost V 6 bases and J 5 bases, with 22 bases left between them. CDR1 and CDR2 from the germline V gene are SGHAT and FQNNGV. There are 16 residues in the CDR3. Here the CDR3 reads CASSSLGPRSTETQYF. The CDR3 bases are TGTGCCAGCAGTTCCCTGGGGCCCCGGAGTACGGAGACCCAGTACTTC.

The genes are TRBV6-1 and TRBJ1-5; the D is unclear. The V end was cut by 4 bases, the J end by 3 bases, with 16 bases between. This CDR3 spans 16 amino acids. Per the germline V gene, CDR1 is MNHNS and CDR2 is SASEGT. The CDR3 DNA sequence: TGTGCCAGCAGTGGGGTTTGGCAGCTCGTCAATCAGCCCCAGCATTTT. Amino acid sequence: CASSGVWQLVNQPQHF.

The chain joins TRBV20-1 to TRBJ2-1; either TRBD1 or TRBD2 may fit D (5 bases each). The CDR3 length is 11 residues. Germline V gene lookup returns CDR1 DFQATT and CDR2 SNEGSKA (reference sequence). The CDR3 reads CSVRRGDEQFF. The CDR3 DNA follows: TGCTCGGTTCGCAGAGGGGATGAGCAGTTCTTC.

V gene TRBV19 combines with J gene TRBJ1-1; possible D gene TRBD1, 6 bases. This CDR3 contains 14 residues. Germline V CDR1 and CDR2: LNHDA, SQIVND (reference sequence). Trimming left V 7 bases short and J 0 bases short, with 12 bases between. For the CDR3, the DNA is TGTGCCAGTACCATCAGGGGCGTGAACACTGAAGCTTTCTTT. It encodes CASTIRGVNTEAFF.